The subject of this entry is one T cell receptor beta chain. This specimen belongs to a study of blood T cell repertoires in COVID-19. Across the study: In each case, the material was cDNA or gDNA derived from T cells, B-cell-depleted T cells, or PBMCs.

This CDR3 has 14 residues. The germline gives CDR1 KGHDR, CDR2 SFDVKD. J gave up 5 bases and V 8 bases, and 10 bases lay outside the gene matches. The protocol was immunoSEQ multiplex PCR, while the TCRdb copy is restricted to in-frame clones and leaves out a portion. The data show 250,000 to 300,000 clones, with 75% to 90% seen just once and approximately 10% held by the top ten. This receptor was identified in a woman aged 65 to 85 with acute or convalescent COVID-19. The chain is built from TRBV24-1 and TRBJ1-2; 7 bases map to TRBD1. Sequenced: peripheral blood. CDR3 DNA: TGTGCCACCAACCGGGACAGAGGACTGTATGGCTACACCTTC. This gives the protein CATNRDRGLYGYTF.